Following are 13 T cell receptor beta chains from one sample sequenced in a study of cytomegalovirus exposure and HLA in healthy donors (dated by TCRdb to 2016 to 2017). Library generation was performed with the immunoSEQ multiplex PCR assay. A mixture of 60 forward primers for TCR Vbeta segments and 13 reverse primers for TCR Jbeta segments was used in the multiplex PCR. TCRdb took over this immuneACCESS table, retaining in-frame rearrangements with V and J assigned. Such tables are incomplete; in checked studies, under half of the missing clones stem from an unresolved V gene, and the remainder is unexplained. The sample contains fewer than 300,000 clones, 75% to 90% of them found a single time. About 0.29% of the sample is in the top ten clones. Sequencing was done on a sample of PBMCs. Every receptor here comes from a girl aged 2 to 9 in good health and CMV-seronegative.

This clone was detected once. An end of the junction does not agree with germline; a read error may underlie this. The chain has TRBV6-4 and TRBJ1-1; D is perhaps TRBD1 (5 bases). Germline CDR1 is MRHNA and CDR2 is SNTAGT. CDR3 size: 16 residues. The CDR3 DNA sequence: TGTGCCAGCAGTGAATCCCCGGGACTGTGGAACACTGGAGCTTTCTTT. It is translated as CASSESPGLWNTGAFF.

The sample holds one count of this clone. V is TRBV10-3 and J is TRBJ1-1; D may be TRBD1 (5 bases). This CDR3 has 13 amino acids. Germline V gene sequence: CDR1 ENHRY, CDR2 SYGVKD. Deletions cut 5 bases from V and 2 bases from J, with 9 bases between. The CDR3 sequence is CAISNRRNTEAFF. The CDR3 nucleotides are TGTGCCATCAGTAACAGGCGAAACACTGAAGCTTTCTTT.

The chain employs TRBV28 and TRBJ1-2, with TRBD1 as a possible D gene (5 bases). The CDR3 has 13 amino acids. Germline CDR1 MDHEN, CDR2 SYDVKM. The germline V and J ends were trimmed by 3 bases and 8 bases, with 13 bases remaining between them. The CDR3 reads CASSFRGLGGYTF. The CDR3 coding sequence is TGTGCCAGCAGTTTTAGGGGCCTCGGAGGCTACACCTTC.

Remarks on this clone: Other nucleotide sequences in the sample specify the same CDR3. This rearrangement joins TRBV7-6 to TRBJ2-2; D is ambiguous. CDR1 and CDR2 from the germline V gene are SGHVS and FNYEAQ. There are 13 residues in the CDR3. V was pared by 5 bases and J by 5 bases, with 9 bases between. DNA for the CDR3: TGTGCCAGCAGCCTTAGAGATACCGGGGAGCTGTTTTTT. Translating gives CASSLRDTGELFF.

V is TRBV9 and J is TRBJ2-1, with TRBD2 matching 7 bases. The germline gives CDR1 SGDLS, CDR2 YYNGEE. J lost 5 bases, V lost 3 bases, and 14 bases had no gene match. The CDR3 sequence is 17 residues long. CDR3 sequence: CASSDAPGRGVNNEQFF. The CDR3, as DNA: TGTGCCAGCAGCGACGCCCCGGGTCGGGGGGTGAACAATGAGCAGTTCTTC.

The chain couples TRBV19 to TRBJ2-7, with TRBD2 identical over 8 bases. From germline, CDR1 is LNHDA and CDR2 SQIVND (reference sequence). After removal of 4 bases from V and 3 bases from J, the junction contained 5 bases not matched to a gene. This CDR3 spans 14 amino acids. DNA of the CDR3: TGTGCCAGTAGTAGAAGCGGGAGCTTCTACGAGCAGTACTTC. This sequence encodes CASSRSGSFYEQYF.

The V and J genes are TRBV29-1 and TRBJ1-1; D remains ambiguous. Germline CDR1 SQVTM, CDR2 ANQGSEA. V was clipped by 7 bases and J by 3 bases, with 12 bases between them. The CDR3 length is 12 residues. CDR3 residues: CSGTRMYTEAFF. The CDR3, as DNA: TGCAGCGGGACTCGGATGTACACTGAAGCTTTCTTT. The entire variable domain, with the rest obtained from reference TRBV29-1 and TRBJ1-1, is as follows: SAVISQKPSRDICQRGTSLTIQCQVDSQVTMMFWYRQQPGQSLTLIATANQGSEATYESGFVIDKFPISRPNLTFSTLTVSNMSPEDSSIYLCSGTRMYTEAFFGQGTRLTVV.

This clone is a singleton in its sample. The V call is TRBV7-4, the J call TRBJ2-2, with D hard to call. Germline CDR1 reads SGHVT; CDR2 reads SQSDAQ. The CDR3 has 15 amino acids. V shed 5 bases and J shed 4 bases, with 14 bases lying between them. CDR3 sequence (DNA): TGTGCCAGCAGCACCGAGAAAGGAGCCACCGGGGAGCTGTTTTTT. Translating it yields CASSTEKGATGELFF.

V and J are TRBV5-1 and TRBJ2-3; TRBD2 aligns across 11 bases. The CDR3 length is 16 residues. V was pared by 4 bases and J by 4 bases, with 8 bases of the junction left unmatched. CDR1 and CDR2 (germline): SGHRS, YFSETQ. The CDR3 bases are TGCGCCAGCAGCCCCTCTCTAGCGGGAGGTTCAGATACGCAGTATTTT. Amino acid sequence: CASSPSLAGGSDTQYF.

This rearrangement joins TRBV6-5 to TRBJ1-4; 11 bases align to TRBD1. Germline CDR1 MNHEY, CDR2 SVGAGI. CDR3 size: 15 residues. V dropped 2 bases and J dropped 11; count of bases not matched to a gene: 7. CDR3 in amino acids: CASSYAGTGGFKLFF. The CDR3 DNA reads TGTGCCAGCAGTTACGCCGGGACAGGGGGTTTTAAACTGTTTTTT.

V usage is TRBV7-9 and J usage is TRBJ1-4; D not certain. The germline CDR1 and CDR2 sequences are SEHNR and FQNEAQ (reference sequence). Trimming left V 5 bases short and J 0 bases short, with 10 bases between. This CDR3 contains 15 residues. The CDR3 nucleotides are TGTGCCAGCAGCCCCAAGACACCAACTAATGAAAAACTGTTTTTT. Its protein is CASSPKTPTNEKLFF.

V and J are TRBV7-2 and TRBJ2-7; 8 bases align to TRBD1. Germline CDR1 SGHTA, CDR2 FQGNSA. With 4 bases clipped from V and 0 bases from J, the junction kept 5 bases outside the gene matches. The CDR3 runs to 15 residues. The CDR3 spells CASSSRTGRSYEQYF. DNA of the CDR3: TGTGCCAGCAGCTCTCGGACAGGGCGCTCCTACGAGCAGTACTTC.

The CDR3 protein is CASSAGGTGFGYTF. The CDR3 DNA is TGTGCCAGCAGCGCGGGGGGGACAGGGTTTGGCTACACCTTC. J is TRBJ1-2 and V is TRBV9; 9 bases map to TRBD1. This CDR3 spans 14 amino acids. Trimming removed 3 bases from V and 7 bases from J; junction bases left unmatched: 7. Germline V gene data show CDR1 as SGDLS and CDR2 as YYNGEE.